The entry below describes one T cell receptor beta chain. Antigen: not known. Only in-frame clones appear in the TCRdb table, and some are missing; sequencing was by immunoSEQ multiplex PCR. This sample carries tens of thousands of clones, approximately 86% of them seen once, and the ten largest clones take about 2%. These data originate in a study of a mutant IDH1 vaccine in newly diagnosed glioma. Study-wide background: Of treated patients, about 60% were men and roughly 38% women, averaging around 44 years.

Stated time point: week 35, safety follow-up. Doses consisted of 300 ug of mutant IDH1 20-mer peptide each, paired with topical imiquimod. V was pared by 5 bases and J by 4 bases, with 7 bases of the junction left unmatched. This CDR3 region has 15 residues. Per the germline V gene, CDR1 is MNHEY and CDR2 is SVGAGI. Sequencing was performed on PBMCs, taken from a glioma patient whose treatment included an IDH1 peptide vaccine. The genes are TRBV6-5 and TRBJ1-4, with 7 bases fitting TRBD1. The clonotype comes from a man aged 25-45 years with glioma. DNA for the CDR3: TGTGCCAGCAGTCTCACAGGGGCCGATAATGAAAAACTGTTTTTT. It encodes CASSLTGADNEKLFF.